The rows below give T cell receptor beta chains drawn from one sample of a study of T cell changes during pregnancy in multiple sclerosis. Libraries were prepared by immunoSEQ multiplex PCR; TCRdb keeps only in-frame clonotypes and omits some of them. The data contain under 50,000 clones, roughly 90% of them singletons. Sequences were derived from CD8+ T cells from peripheral blood mononuclear cells, sampled in the third trimester of pregnancy. The receptors originated from a female donor with multiple sclerosis, enrolled in a pregnancy study. Both conserved end residues are part of each CDR3. D genes are given only for firm matches. Expanded clones are given a class, and other clones once, few, many or no size at all.

TRBV19,-,TRBJ1-1,-,CASSMGLNTEAFF,TGTGCCAGTAGTATGGGGCTGAACACTGAAGCTTTCTTT
TRBV25-1,-,TRBJ1-2,-,CASSARQFGYGYTF,TGTGCCAGCAGTGCCCGACAGTTCGGCTATGGCTACACCTTC
TRBV2,-,TRBJ1-1,once,CASSGSSTGGLRTEAFF,TGTGCCAGCAGTGGCAGTTCGACGGGGGGTCTCCGGACTGAAGCTTTCTTT
TRBV9,-,TRBJ2-1,-,CASSDGSLSNEQFF,TGTGCCAGCAGCGATGGTAGTCTCTCTAATGAGCAGTTCTTC
TRBV5-8,TRBD1,TRBJ1-5,-,CASSYGTGKSNQPQHF,TGTGCCAGCAGCTATGGGACAGGAAAAAGCAATCAGCCCCAGCATTTT
TRBV19,-,TRBJ1-1,-,CASELSPGGEAFF,TGTGCCAGCGAACTCTCTCCCGGGGGTGAAGCTTTCTTT
TRBV5-6,-,TRBJ2-1,-,CASSLVVSGWLHNEQFF,TGTGCCAGCAGCTTGGTTGTAAGCGGGTGGCTCCACAATGAGCAGTTCTTC
TRBV4-3,TRBD1,TRBJ2-3,once,CASSQFSGTGSGDTQYF,TGCGCCAGCAGCCAGTTTTCCGGGACAGGGTCAGGGGATACGCAGTATTTT
TRBV27,TRBD2,TRBJ2-2,-,CASSLRREGPTGELFF,TGTGCCAGCAGTTTACGGCGGGAGGGCCCCACCGGGGAGCTGTTTTTT
TRBV6-6,TRBD2,TRBJ2-1,-,CASSGRAGKNEQFF,TGTGCCAGTAGCGGGAGGGCGGGGAAGAATGAGCAGTTCTTC
TRBV4-2,-,TRBJ2-1,-,CASSQEWPYEQFF,TGTGCCAGCAGCCAAGAATGGCCATATGAGCAGTTCTTC
TRBV6-5,-,TRBJ2-2,-,CASSYSPGSGELFF,TGTGCCAGCAGTTACTCGCCAGGCTCCGGGGAGCTGTTTTTT
TRBV5-4,TRBD1,TRBJ1-4,-,CASSWGTGGGEKLFF,TGTGCCAGCAGCTGGGGGACAGGGGGGGGTGAAAAACTGTTTTTT